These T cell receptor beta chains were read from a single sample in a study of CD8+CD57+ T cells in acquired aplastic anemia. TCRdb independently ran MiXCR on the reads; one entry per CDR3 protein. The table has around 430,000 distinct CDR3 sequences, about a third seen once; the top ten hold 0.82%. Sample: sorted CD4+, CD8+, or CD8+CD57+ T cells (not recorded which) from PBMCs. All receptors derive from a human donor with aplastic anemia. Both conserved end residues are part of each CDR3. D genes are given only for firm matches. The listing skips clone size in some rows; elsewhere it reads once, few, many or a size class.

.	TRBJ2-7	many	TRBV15	CATSRGSGLSYEQYF	TGTGCCACCAGCAGAGGTTCCGGGCTTTCCTACGAGCAGTACTTC
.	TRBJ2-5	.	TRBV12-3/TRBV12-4	CASSLEGRSETQYF	TGTGCCAGCAGTTTAGAGGGGAGGAGTGAGACCCAGTACTTC
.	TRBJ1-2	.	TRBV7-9	CASSRIDRGYTF	TGTGCCAGCAGCAGAATCGACAGGGGCTACACCTTC
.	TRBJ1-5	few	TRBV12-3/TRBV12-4	CASSLALQDSNQPQHF	TGTGCCAGCAGTTTAGCGCTACAAGATAGCAATCAGCCCCAGCATTTT
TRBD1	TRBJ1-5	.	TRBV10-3	CVISGTGPQPQHF	TGTGTCATCAGTGGGACAGGACCTCAGCCCCAGCATTTT
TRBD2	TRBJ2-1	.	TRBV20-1	CSARPGTSGRRGEQFF	TGCAGTGCTAGACCCGGGACTAGCGGGAGAAGGGGTGAGCAGTTCTTC
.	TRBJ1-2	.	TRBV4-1	CASSQVGGVRGYTF	TGCGCCAGCAGCCAAGTGGGGGGGGTCCGCGGCTACACCTTC
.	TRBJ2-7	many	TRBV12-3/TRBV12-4	CASNTEGGVHEQYF	TGTGCCAGCAACACAGAAGGGGGAGTCCACGAGCAGTACTTC
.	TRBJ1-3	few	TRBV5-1	CASSDGASGNTIYF	TGCGCCAGCTCTGACGGGGCCTCTGGAAACACCATATATTTT
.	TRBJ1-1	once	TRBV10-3	CASSGTSGRHEQFF	TGTGCCAGCAGTGGGACTAGCGGGAGACATGAGCAGTTCTTT
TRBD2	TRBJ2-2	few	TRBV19	CASGKRGTTGELFF	TGTGCCAGTGGGAAGCGGGGGACCACCGGGGAGCTGTTTTTT
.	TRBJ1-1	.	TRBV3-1	CASSQAVRREAFF	TGTGCCAGCAGCCAAGCGGTGCGGAGAGAAGCTTTCTTT
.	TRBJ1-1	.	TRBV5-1	CASSLEAQTEAFF	TGCGCCAGCAGCTTGGAAGCACAGACTGAAGCTTTCTTT
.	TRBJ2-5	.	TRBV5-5	CASSSAGGGEETQYF	TGTGCCAGCAGCTCTGCTGGGGGGGGCGAAGAGACCCAGTACTTC
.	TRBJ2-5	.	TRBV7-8	CASSLSGTWKETQYF	TGTGCCAGCAGCTTGTCCGGGACCTGGAAAGAGACCCAGTACTTC
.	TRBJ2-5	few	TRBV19	CASRVRLVSGQETQYF	TGTGCCAGTAGGGTGCGGCTGGTCAGCGGACAAGAGACCCAGTACTTC
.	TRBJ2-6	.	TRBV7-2	CASSLGRANVLTF	TGTGCCAGCAGCTTGGGCAGGGCCAACGTCCTGACTTTC